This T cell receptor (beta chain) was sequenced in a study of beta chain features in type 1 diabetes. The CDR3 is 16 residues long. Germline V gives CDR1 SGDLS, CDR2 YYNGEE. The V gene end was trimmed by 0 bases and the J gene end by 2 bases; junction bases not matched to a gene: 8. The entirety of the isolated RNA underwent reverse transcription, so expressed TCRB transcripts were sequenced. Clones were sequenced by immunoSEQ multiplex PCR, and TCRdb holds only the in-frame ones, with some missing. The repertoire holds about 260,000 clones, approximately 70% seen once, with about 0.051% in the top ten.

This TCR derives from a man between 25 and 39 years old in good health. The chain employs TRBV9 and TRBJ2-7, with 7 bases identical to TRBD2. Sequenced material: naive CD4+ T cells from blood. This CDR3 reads CASSVEGLPYAYEQYF. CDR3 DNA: TGTGCCAGCAGCGTAGAGGGACTACCCTACGCCTACGAGCAGTACTTC.